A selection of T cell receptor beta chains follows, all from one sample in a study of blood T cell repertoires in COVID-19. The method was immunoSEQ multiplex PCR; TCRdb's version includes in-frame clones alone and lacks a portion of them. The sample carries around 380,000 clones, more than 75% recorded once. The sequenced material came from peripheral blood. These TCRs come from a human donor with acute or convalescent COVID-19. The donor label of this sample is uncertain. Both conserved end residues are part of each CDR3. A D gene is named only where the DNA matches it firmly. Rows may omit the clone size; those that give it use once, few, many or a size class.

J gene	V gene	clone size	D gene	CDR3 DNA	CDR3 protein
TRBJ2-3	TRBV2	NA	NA	TGTGCCAGCAGCGCTGATGGGACTAGCACAGATACGCAGTATTTT	CASSADGTSTDTQYF
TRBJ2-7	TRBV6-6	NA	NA	TGTGCCAGCAGTCTCAACGGGACTCTGGGCGGCTACGAGCAGTACTTC	CASSLNGTLGGYEQYF
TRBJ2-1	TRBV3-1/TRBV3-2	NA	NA	TGTGCCAGCAGCCAAAGTATGGGGCTAAGTAGTAATGAGCAGTTCTTC	CASSQSMGLSSNEQFF
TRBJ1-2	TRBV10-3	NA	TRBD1	TGTGCCATCAGTGAGGGGACAGGCCCATATGGCTACACCTTC	CAISEGTGPYGYTF
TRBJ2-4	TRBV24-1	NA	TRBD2	TGTGCCACCAGGTCAGCTAGCGGGGGCCCTATAGCCAAAAACATTCAGTACTTC	CATRSASGGPIAKNIQYF
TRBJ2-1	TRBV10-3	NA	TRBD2	TGTGCCATCAGTGAATCCGGGACTAGCGGGACGTCCCTCGGTGAGCAGTTCTTC	CAISESGTSGTSLGEQFF
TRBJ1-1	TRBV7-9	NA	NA	TGTGCCAGCAGCTTAGTACAGGGAATGGGCACTGAAGCTTTCTTT	CASSLVQGMGTEAFF
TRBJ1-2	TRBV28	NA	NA	TGTGCCAGCAGCAGGTACTATGGCTACACCTTC	CASSRYYGYTF
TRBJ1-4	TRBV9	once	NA	TGTGCCAGCAGCGTAGGGAGAGGTACTAATGAAAAACTGTTTTTT	CASSVGRGTNEKLFF
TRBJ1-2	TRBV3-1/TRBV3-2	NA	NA	TGTGCCAGCAGCCAAGAGGACAGCTCCTACACCTTC	CASSQEDSSYTF
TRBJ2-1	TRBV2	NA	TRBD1	TGTGCCAGCAGTGATAGTAGGGGGCCCTACAATGAGCAGTTCTTC	CASSDSRGPYNEQFF
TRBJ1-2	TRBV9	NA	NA	TGTGCCAGCAGCGTAGGGCGGACTAACTATGGCTACACCTTC	CASSVGRTNYGYTF
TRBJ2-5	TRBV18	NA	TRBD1	TGTGCCAGCTCACCCAGGACAGGCTCAGAGACCCAGTACTTC	CASSPRTGSETQYF
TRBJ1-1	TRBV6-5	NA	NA	TGTGCCAGTACCAGACAGGAAGCTTTCTTT	CASTRQEAFF